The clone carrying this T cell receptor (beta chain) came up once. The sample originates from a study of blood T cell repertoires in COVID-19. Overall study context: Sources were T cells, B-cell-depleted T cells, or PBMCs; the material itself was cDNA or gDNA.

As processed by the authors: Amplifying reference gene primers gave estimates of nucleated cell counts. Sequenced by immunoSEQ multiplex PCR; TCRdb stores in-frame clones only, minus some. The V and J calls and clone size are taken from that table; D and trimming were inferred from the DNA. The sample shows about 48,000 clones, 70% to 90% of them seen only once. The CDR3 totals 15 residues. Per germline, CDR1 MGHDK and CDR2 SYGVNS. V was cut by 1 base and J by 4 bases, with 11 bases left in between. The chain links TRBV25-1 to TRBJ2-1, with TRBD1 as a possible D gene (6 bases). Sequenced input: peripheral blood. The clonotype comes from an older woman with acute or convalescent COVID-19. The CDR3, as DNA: TGTGCCAGCAGTGAATTCAGGGGCTGGTACAATGAGCAGTTCTTC. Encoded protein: CASSEFRGWYNEQFF.